These 7 T cell receptor beta chains were sequenced from one sample in a study of cytomegalovirus exposure and HLA in healthy donors. Libraries were prepared by immunoSEQ multiplex PCR; TCRdb keeps only in-frame clonotypes and omits some of them. The repertoire holds roughly 150,000 clones, with about 90% as singletons. The sample comprised PBMCs. These receptors were collected from a woman aged 18-29 years in good health and CMV-seropositive.

V is TRBV10-3 and J is TRBJ1-1; D may be TRBD1 (5 bases). Germline CDR1 ENHRY, CDR2 SYGVKD. The length of the CDR3 is 13 residues. The V gene lost 8 bases and the J gene lost 2 bases, with 12 bases spanning the gap. CDR3 sequence reads: CAIGNRPNTEAFF. The CDR3 DNA is TGTGCCATCGGAAACAGGCCTAACACTGAAGCTTTCTTT.

This clone was recorded once. The genes are TRBV19 and TRBJ2-1, with 7 positions matching TRBD2. CDR3 length: 16 amino acids. CDR1 is LNHDA, CDR2 SQIVND, per germline (reference sequence). Trimming cost V 1 base and J 7 bases; bases outside gene matches: 10. This CDR3 is CASSIVVVAGVNEQFF. CDR3 sequence (DNA): TGTGCCAGTAGTATAGTGGTCGTTGCGGGAGTAAATGAGCAGTTCTTC.

J is TRBJ2-7 and V is TRBV5-6; TRBD1 might be the D (5 bases). V was clipped by 0 bases and J by 6 bases, with 7 bases between them. The CDR3 loop spans 12 amino acids. The germline CDR1 and CDR2 sequences are SGHDT and YYEEEE. The CDR3: CASSLVGAEQYF. The CDR3 DNA sequence: TGTGCCAGCAGCTTGGTAGGGGCCGAGCAGTACTTC.

The chain combines TRBV29-1 with TRBJ2-7, with 8 bases lining up with TRBD2. The germline V gene has CDR1 SQVTM and CDR2 ANQGSEA. This CDR3 contains 14 residues. Germline trimming cut 6 bases from V and 6 bases from J; bases unmatched to any gene: 13. This CDR3 is CSVPGSGSRGEQYF. The CDR3 DNA is TGCAGCGTGCCGGGGAGCGGGAGTCGTGGCGAGCAGTACTTC.

V usage is TRBV19 and J usage is TRBJ1-2; D is ambiguous. Trimming stripped 4 bases from V and 0 bases from J, with 18 bases between. This CDR3 has 17 amino acids. Germline CDR1 and CDR2: LNHDA and SQIVND (reference sequence). The chain's CDR3 is CASSRGLVRVTNYGYTF. CDR3 bases: TGTGCCAGTAGTAGAGGCTTGGTCCGGGTTACTAACTATGGCTACACCTTC.

The sample holds a few counts of this clone. The V gene is TRBV5-1, the J gene TRBJ1-1; D might be TRBD1 (5 bases). The V gene lost 2 bases and the J gene lost 11 bases, with 19 bases spanning the gap. The CDR3 covers 14 residues. CDR1 and CDR2 (germline): SGHRS, YFSETQ. CDR3 bases: TGCGCCAGCAGCTTCCGGGGACTTGCTTTAGGGGCTTTCTTT. This codes for CASSFRGLALGAFF.

The chain joins TRBV6-5 to TRBJ2-2, with a possible D match to TRBD1 (6 bases). CDR3 length: 15 amino acids. Germline-derived CDR1 and CDR2 are MNHEY and SVGAGI. Trimming left V 6 bases short and J 8 bases short, with 19 bases between. CDR3: CASRPPGRGSGELFF. The CDR3 DNA is TGTGCCAGCAGACCGCCTGGCAGGGGTTCGGGGGAGCTGTTTTTT.